Each of the 3 T cell receptor beta chains below was sequenced from the same sample in a study of cytomegalovirus exposure and HLA in healthy donors. The PCR contained 60 Vbeta and 13 Jbeta primers. Libraries were prepared by immunoSEQ multiplex PCR; TCRdb keeps only in-frame clonotypes and omits some of them. The profile shows some 150,000 clones, approximately 79% of them singletons. Sequences were obtained from PBMCs. These receptors all stem from a man aged 55 to 70 in good health and CMV-seronegative.

The chain recombines TRBV27 with TRBJ1-2; 8 nucleotides match TRBD1. The germline CDR1 and CDR2 sequences are MNHEY and SMNVEV (reference sequence). V lost 4 bases, J lost 4 bases, and 2 bases stayed unmatched. The CDR3 covers 13 residues. The chain's CDR3 is CASSSDRVYGYTF. DNA for the CDR3: TGTGCCAGCAGTTCGGACAGGGTCTATGGCTACACCTTC.

This clone was seen only a few times. This chain connects TRBV27 to TRBJ2-1, with D possibly TRBD1 on 5 matching bases. Trimming cost V 7 bases and J 0 bases, with 10 bases left between them. The CDR3 runs to 14 residues. Germline CDR1 MNHEY, CDR2 SMNVEV (reference sequence). The CDR3 is CASTQGSSYNEQFF. CDR3 nucleotide sequence: TGTGCCAGCACTCAGGGAAGCTCCTACAATGAGCAGTTCTTC.

The rearrangement joins TRBV5-6 to TRBJ2-7; 7 bases are a match to TRBD1. Trimming took 0 bases from V and 3 from J; bases not matched to a gene: 9. CDR1 and CDR2 (germline): SGHDT, YYEEEE. The CDR3 consists of 16 residues. The CDR3 is CASSLGQGVRLYEQYF. CDR3 coding DNA: TGTGCCAGCAGCTTGGGCCAGGGGGTCAGGCTCTACGAGCAGTACTTC.